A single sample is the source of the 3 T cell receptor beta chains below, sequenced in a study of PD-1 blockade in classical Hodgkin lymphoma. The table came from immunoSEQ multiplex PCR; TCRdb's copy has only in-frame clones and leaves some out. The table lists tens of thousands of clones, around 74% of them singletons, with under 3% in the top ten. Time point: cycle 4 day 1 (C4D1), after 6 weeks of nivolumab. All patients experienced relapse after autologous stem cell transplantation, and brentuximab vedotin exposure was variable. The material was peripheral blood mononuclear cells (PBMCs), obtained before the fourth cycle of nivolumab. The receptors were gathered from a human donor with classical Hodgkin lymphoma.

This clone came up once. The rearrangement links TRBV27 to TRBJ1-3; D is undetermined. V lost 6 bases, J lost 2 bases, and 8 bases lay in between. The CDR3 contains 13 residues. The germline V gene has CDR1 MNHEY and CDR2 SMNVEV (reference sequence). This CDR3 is CASRGLTGNTIYF. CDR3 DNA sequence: TGTGCCAGCAGAGGACTTACTGGAAACACCATATATTTT.

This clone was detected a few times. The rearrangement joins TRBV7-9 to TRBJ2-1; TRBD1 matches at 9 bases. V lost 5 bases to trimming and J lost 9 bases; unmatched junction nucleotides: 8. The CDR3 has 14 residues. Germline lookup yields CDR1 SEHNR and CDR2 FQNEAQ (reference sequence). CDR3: CASSPRDRDIEQFF. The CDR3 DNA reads TGTGCCAGCAGCCCGCGGGACAGGGATATTGAGCAGTTCTTC.

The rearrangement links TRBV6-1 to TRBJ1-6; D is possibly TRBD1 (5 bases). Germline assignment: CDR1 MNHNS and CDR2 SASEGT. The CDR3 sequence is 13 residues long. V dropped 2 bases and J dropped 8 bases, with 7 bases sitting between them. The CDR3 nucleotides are TGTGCCAGCAGTGAACAGGGTTATTCACCCCTCCACTTT. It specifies CASSEQGYSPLHF.